The 7 T cell receptor beta chains below come from one sample, sequenced in a study of T cells in localized non-small cell lung cancer. Sequencing was performed with immunoSEQ multiplex PCR; in TCRdb, only in-frame clones are kept and a portion is missing. The table lists roughly 58,000 clones, roughly 76% of them singletons, with around 4.3% in the top ten. The material was PBMCs, obtained before any cancer treatment. The source is a man aged 35 to 69 with stage II lung adenocarcinoma.

This chain links TRBV25-1 with TRBJ2-7; perhaps TRBD1 as D (6 bases). The germline V gene encodes CDR1 MGHDK and CDR2 SYGVNS. V was cut by 3 bases and J by 4 bases, with 16 bases left in between. The CDR3 has 15 residues. In DNA form, the CDR3 reads TGTGCCAGCAGTGAGAACAGGGCCGGTGATTACGAGCAGTACTTC. Translated: CASSENRAGDYEQYF.

This clone came up a few times. DNA for the CDR3: TGTGCCAGCAGCCATATGAGGGAGGCCTACAATGAGCAGTTCTTC. It encodes CASSHMREAYNEQFF. This chain connects TRBV4-2 to TRBJ2-1; TRBD2 might be the D (6 bases). The CDR3 is 15 residues long. Per germline, CDR1 LGHNA and CDR2 YNFKEQ. V lost 3 bases and J lost 2, with 11 bases in between.

V is TRBV18 and J is TRBJ2-7; D not certain. Germline V gene lookup returns CDR1 KGHSH and CDR2 LQKENI. V shed 0 bases and J shed 0 bases, with 9 bases lying between them. The CDR3 loop spans 15 amino acids. The CDR3 bases are TGTGCCAGCTCACCACCATCTTTAGGCTCCTACGAGCAGTACTTC. Translating it yields CASSPPSLGSYEQYF.

In its sample, this clone was seen a few times. The chain recombines TRBV7-2 with TRBJ2-2; 10 bases are shared with TRBD2. The CDR3 is made up of 15 amino acids. The V gene end was trimmed by 3 bases and the J gene end by 13 bases; junction bases not matched to a gene: 11. Looked up from germline, CDR1 is SGHTA and CDR2 is FQGNSA. The chain's CDR3 is CASSFSTSGKGGLFF. DNA for the CDR3: TGTGCCAGCAGCTTTAGTACTAGCGGGAAAGGTGGGCTGTTTTTT.

As concerns this clone: Different DNA sequences within this sample yield the same CDR3. J is TRBJ2-7 and V is TRBV15; tentative D call: TRBD2 (6 bases). There are 13 residues in the CDR3. CDR1 and CDR2 from the germline V gene are LNHNV and YYDKDF (reference sequence). V lost 1 base to trimming and J lost 4 bases, with 8 bases between them. The CDR3 loop is CATSRVGGYEQYF. The CDR3 bases are TGTGCCACCAGCAGAGTTGGGGGGTACGAGCAGTACTTC. The full variable domain, completed using reference TRBV15 and TRBJ2-7, is DAMVIQNPRYQVTQFGKPVTLSCSQTLNHNVMYWYQQKSSQAPKLLFHYYDKDFNNEADTPDNFQSRRPNTSFCFLDIRSPGLGDTAMYLCATSRVGGYEQYFGPGTRLTVT.

This chain links TRBV4-3 with TRBJ2-7, with 13 nucleotides matching TRBD2. CDR1 is LGHNA, CDR2 YSLEER, per germline. With V trimmed by 0 bases and J by 4 bases, 3 bases remained unmatched. The CDR3 extends over 16 amino acids. The CDR3 protein is CASSQDGTSGTYEQYF. The CDR3 DNA follows: TGCGCCAGCAGCCAAGATGGGACTAGCGGGACGTACGAGCAGTACTTC.

This clone was observed a handful of times. The rearrangement joins TRBV5-6 to TRBJ1-2; D unclear. The CDR3 spans 12 residues. V was cut by 5 bases and J by 7 bases, with 12 bases left in between. In germline, CDR1 is SGHDT, CDR2 YYEEEE. Written as DNA, the CDR3 is TGTGCCAGCAGTTCGGGAGGGTTTGGCTACACCTTC. As protein: CASSSGGFGYTF. Drawing the rest from reference TRBV5-6 and TRBJ1-2, the complete variable domain is DAGVTQSPTHLIKTRGQQVTLRCSPKSGHDTVSWYQQALGQGPQFIFQYYEEEERQRGNFPDRFSGHQFPNYSSELNVNALLLGDSALYLCASSSGGFGYTFGSGTRLTVV.